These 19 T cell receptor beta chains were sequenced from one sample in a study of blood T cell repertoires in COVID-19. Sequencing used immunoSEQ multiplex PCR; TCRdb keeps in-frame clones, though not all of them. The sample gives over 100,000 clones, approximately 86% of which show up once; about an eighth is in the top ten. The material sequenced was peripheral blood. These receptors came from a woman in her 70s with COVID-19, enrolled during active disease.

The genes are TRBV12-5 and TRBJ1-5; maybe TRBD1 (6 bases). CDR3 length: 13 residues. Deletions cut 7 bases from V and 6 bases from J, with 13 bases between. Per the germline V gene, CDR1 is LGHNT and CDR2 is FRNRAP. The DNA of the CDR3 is TGTGCTAGTGCGGGGGGGGCGGGTCAGCCCCAGCATTTT. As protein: CASAGGAGQPQHF.

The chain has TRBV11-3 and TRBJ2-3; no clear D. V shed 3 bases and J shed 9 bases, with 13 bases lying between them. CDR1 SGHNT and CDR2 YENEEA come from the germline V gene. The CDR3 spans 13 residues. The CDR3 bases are TGTGCCAGCAGCTTCCTTCTATCTTCAACGCAGTATTTT. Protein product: CASSFLLSSTQYF.

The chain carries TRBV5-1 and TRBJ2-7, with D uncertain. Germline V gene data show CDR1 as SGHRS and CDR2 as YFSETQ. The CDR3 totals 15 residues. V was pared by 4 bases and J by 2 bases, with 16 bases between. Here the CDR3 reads CASSPGMSLAYEQYF. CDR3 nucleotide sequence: TGCGCCAGCAGCCCCGGTATGAGTCTCGCCTACGAGCAGTACTTC. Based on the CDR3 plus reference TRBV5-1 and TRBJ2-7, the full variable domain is KAGVTQTPRYLIKTRGQQVTLSCSPISGHRSVSWYQQTPGQGLQFLFEYFSETQRNKGNFPGRFSGRQFSNSRSEMNVSTLELGDSALYLCASSPGMSLAYEQYFGPGTRLTVT.

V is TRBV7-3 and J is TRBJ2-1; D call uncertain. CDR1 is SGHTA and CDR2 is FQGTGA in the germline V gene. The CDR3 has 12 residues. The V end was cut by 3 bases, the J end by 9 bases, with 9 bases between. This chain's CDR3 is CASSFGEGEQFF. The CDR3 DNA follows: TGTGCCAGCAGCTTTGGAGAAGGTGAGCAGTTCTTC.

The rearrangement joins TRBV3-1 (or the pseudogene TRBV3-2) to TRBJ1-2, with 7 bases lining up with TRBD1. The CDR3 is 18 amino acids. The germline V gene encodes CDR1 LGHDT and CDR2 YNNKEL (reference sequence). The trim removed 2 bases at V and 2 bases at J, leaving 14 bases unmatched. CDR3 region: CASSQWGQGGHRNYGYTF. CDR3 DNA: TGTGCCAGCAGCCAATGGGGCCAGGGGGGACATCGGAACTATGGCTACACCTTC.

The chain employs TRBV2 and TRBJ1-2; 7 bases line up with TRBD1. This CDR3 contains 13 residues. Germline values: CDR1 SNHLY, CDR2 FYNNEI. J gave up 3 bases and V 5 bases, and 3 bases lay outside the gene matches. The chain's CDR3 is CASSTGQYYGYTF. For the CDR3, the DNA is TGTGCCAGCAGTACGGGACAGTACTATGGCTACACCTTC.

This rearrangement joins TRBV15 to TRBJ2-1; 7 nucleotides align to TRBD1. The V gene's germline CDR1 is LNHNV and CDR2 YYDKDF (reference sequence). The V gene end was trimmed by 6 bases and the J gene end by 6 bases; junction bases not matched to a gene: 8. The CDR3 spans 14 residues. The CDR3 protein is CATRNPDRVNEQFF. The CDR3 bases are TGTGCCACCAGAAATCCCGACAGGGTCAATGAGCAGTTCTTC. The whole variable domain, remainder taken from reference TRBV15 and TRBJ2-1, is DAMVIQNPRYQVTQFGKPVTLSCSQTLNHNVMYWYQQKSSQAPKLLFHYYDKDFNNEADTPDNFQSRRPNTSFCFLDIRSPGLGDTAMYLCATRNPDRVNEQFFGPGTRLTVL.

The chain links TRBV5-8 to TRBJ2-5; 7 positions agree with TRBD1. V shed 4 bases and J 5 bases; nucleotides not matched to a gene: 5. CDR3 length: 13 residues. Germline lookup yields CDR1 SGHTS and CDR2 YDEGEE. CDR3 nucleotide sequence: TGTGCCAGCAGCAGGGGGCCGTTGGAGACCCAGTACTTC. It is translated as CASSRGPLETQYF. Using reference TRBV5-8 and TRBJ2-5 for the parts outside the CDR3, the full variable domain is EAGVTQSPTHLIKTRGQQATLRCSPISGHTSVYWYQQALGLGLQFLLWYDEGEERNRGNFPPRFSGRQFPNYSSELNVNALELEDSALYLCASSRGPLETQYFGPGTRLLVL.

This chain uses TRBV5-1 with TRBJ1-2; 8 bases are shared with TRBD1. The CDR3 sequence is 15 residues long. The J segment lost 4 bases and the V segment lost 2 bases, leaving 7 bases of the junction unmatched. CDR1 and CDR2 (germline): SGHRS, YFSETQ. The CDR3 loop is CASSFGAGGSYGYTF. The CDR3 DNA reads TGCGCCAGCAGCTTCGGGGCAGGGGGCAGCTATGGCTACACCTTC.

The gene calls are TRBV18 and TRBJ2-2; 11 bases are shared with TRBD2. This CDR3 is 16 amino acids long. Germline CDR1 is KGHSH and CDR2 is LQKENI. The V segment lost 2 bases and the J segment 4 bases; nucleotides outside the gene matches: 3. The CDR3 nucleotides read TGTGCCAGCTCACCAAGAGGGACTAGCGGCACCGGGGAGCTGTTTTTT. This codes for CASSPRGTSGTGELFF.

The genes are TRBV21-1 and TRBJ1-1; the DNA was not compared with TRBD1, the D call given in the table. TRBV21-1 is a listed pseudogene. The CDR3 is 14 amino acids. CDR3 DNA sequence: TGTGCCAGCAGCAACGGACAGGGGAACACTGAAGCTTTCTTT. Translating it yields CASSNGQGNTEAFF.

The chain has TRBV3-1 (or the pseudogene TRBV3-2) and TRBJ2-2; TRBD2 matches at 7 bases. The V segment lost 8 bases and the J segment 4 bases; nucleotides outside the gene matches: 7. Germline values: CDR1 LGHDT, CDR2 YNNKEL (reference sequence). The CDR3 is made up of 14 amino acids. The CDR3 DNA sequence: TGTGCCAGCGGGGGGGAGGCGGGCACCGGGGAGCTGTTTTTT. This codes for CASGGEAGTGELFF.

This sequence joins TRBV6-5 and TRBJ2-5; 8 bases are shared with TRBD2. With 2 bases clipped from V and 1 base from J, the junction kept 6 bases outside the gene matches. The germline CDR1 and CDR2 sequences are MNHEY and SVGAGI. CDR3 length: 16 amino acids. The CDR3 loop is CASSYVPSGLQETQYF. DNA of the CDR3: TGTGCCAGCAGTTACGTGCCTAGCGGGCTCCAAGAGACCCAGTACTTC.

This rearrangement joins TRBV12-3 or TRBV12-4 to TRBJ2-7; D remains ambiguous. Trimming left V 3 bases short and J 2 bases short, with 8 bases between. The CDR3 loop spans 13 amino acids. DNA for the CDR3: TGTGCCAGCAGTTTCAGTATTGCCTACGAGCAGTACTTC. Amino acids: CASSFSIAYEQYF.

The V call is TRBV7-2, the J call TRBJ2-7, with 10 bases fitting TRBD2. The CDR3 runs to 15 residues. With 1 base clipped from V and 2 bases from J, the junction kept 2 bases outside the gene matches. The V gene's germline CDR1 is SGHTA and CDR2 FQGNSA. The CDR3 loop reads CASSLVAGGAYEQYF. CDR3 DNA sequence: TGTGCCAGCAGCTTAGTAGCGGGGGGCGCCTACGAGCAGTACTTC.

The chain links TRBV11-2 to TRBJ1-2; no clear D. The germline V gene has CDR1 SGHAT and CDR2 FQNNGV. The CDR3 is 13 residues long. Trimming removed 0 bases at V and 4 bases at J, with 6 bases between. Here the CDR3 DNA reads TGTGCCAGCAGCTTAGACCCCAGCTATGGCTACACCTTC. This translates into CASSLDPSYGYTF.

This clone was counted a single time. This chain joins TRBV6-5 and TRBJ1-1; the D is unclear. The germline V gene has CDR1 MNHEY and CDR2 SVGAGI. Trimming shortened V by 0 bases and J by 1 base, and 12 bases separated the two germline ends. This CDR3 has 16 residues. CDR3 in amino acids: CASSYSYVSQNTEAFF. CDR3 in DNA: TGTGCCAGCAGTTACTCGTATGTCAGTCAGAACACTGAAGCTTTCTTT.

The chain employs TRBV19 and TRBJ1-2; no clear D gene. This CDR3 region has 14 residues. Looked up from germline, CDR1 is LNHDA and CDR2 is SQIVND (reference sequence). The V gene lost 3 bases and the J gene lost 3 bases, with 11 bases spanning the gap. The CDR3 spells CASSIQETYYGYTF. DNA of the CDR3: TGTGCCAGTAGTATCCAGGAAACTTACTATGGCTACACCTTC.

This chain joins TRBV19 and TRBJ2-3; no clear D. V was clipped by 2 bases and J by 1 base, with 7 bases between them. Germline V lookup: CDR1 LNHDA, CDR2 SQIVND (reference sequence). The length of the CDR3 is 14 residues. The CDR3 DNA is TGTGCCAGTAGTATATCTGGCCGCACAGATACGCAGTATTTT. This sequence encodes CASSISGRTDTQYF.